One and the same sample provided the 9 T cell receptor beta chains below, sequenced in a study of radiation and T cells in renal cell carcinoma. The assay was immunoSEQ multiplex PCR, and TCRdb's table has in-frame clones only and misses some. The sample records more than 140,000 clones, roughly 83% being singletons. Time point: baseline pretreatment blood. Treatment of the sample: 15 Gy SBRT to primary tumor, nephrectomy 4 weeks later. The source was blood, collected from a patient whose treatment included radiotherapy and nephrectomy. The receptors stem from a woman in her fifties or sixties with renal cell carcinoma.

V is TRBV30 and J is TRBJ2-7; no clear D gene. Germline-derived CDR1 and CDR2 are GTSNPN and SVGIG (reference sequence). This CDR3 comprises 16 residues. V was cut by 2 bases and J by 1 base, with 18 bases left in between. CDR3 sequence reads: CAWSFRAWADSYEQYF. CDR3 bases: TGTGCCTGGAGTTTCCGGGCCTGGGCAGATTCCTACGAGCAGTACTTC.

Worth noting for this clone: Other DNA sequences from this sample encode an identical CDR3 as well. This chain uses TRBV9 with TRBJ1-1; TRBD1 might be the D (6 bases). Germline CDR1 reads SGDLS; CDR2 reads YYNGEE. Trimming left V 3 bases short and J 1 base short, with 7 bases between. This CDR3 is 13 amino acids long. The CDR3: CASSAQGNTEAFF. In DNA form, the CDR3 reads TGTGCCAGCAGCGCACAGGGGAACACTGAAGCTTTCTTT.

This clone came up once. The V gene is TRBV5-6, the J gene TRBJ2-6, with a tentative D call TRBD1 (5 bases). V lost 4 bases, J lost 1 base, and 12 bases lay in between. The CDR3 is made up of 16 amino acids. Germline lookup yields CDR1 SGHDT and CDR2 YYEEEE. The DNA of the CDR3 is TGTGCCAGCAGCCAGGGATGGGAATCTGGGGCCAACGTCCTGACTTTC. Its translation is CASSQGWESGANVLTF.

This chain joins TRBV14 and TRBJ2-7; D is unclear. Germline CDR1 and CDR2: SGHDN and FVKESK. V was pared by 4 bases and J by 2 bases, with 9 bases between. The CDR3 sequence is 13 residues long. CDR3 coding DNA: TGTGCCAGCAGCCCTCACGGACCCTACGAGCAGTACTTC. It is translated as CASSPHGPYEQYF.

The chain links TRBV4-3 to TRBJ1-3, with D unresolved. The V gene's germline CDR1 is LGHNA and CDR2 YSLEER. This CDR3 is built from 14 residues. V was pared by 0 bases and J by 2 bases, with 5 bases between. CDR3 DNA: TGCGCCAGCAGCCAAGATTTAACTGGAAACACCATATATTTT. It yields the protein CASSQDLTGNTIYF.

This chain connects TRBV4-1 to TRBJ2-5, with D possibly being TRBD2 (5 bases). The CDR3 runs 13 residues. From germline, CDR1 is MGHRA and CDR2 YSYEKL. Trimming stripped 3 bases from V and 3 bases from J, with 8 bases between. The CDR3 spells CASSHSLEETQYF. The DNA for the CDR3 is TGCGCCAGCAGCCACTCACTAGAAGAGACCCAGTACTTC.

The chain recombines TRBV7-2 with TRBJ2-1; 10 bases agree with TRBD2. CDR1 and CDR2 (germline): SGHTA, FQGNSA. Unmatched junction bases numbered 4, after V lost 5 bases and J lost 3 bases. The CDR3 is made up of 15 amino acids. CDR3 residues: CASSISGGDYNEQFF. The CDR3 nucleotides read TGTGCCAGCAGCATAAGCGGGGGGGACTACAATGAGCAGTTCTTC.

The genes are TRBV2 and TRBJ1-2; a weak D match, TRBD1 (5 bases). In germline, CDR1 is SNHLY, CDR2 FYNNEI. V dropped 8 bases and J dropped 0 bases, with 16 bases sitting between them. This CDR3 has 15 residues. CDR3 DNA: TGTGCCAGCGGAGAGGGGTTCGGGACTAACTATGGCTACACCTTC. Its protein is CASGEGFGTNYGYTF.

V is TRBV5-1 and J is TRBJ2-5, with 7 bases that match TRBD1. The CDR3 is 15 residues long. Germline CDR1 SGHRS, CDR2 YFSETQ. V lost 1 base, J lost 5 bases, and 8 bases stayed unmatched. CDR3 in amino acids: CASSLLATGTETQYF. In DNA, the CDR3 is TGCGCCAGCAGCTTGTTAGCGACAGGGACGGAGACCCAGTACTTC.